This TCR beta chain was identified during a study of T cell responses to AZD1222 COVID-19 vaccine. Study-level points and caveats: Unmutated variant regions reportedly attract nearly half of all spike-specific TCRs. The sample set comprised mostly white British donors with more females, and clonal diversity was possibly underestimated. Repertoire sampling was restricted to post-peak T cell response timepoints.

For this clone: Antigen: not known. The same CDR3 also results from other DNA sequences found in this sample.

Germline loops: CDR1 MGHRA, CDR2 YSYEKL. Trimming cost V 6 bases and J 4 bases; bases outside gene matches: 10. The CDR3 has 16 amino acids. Second-dose timings of about 4 or about 12 weeks were pooled. Clones were read by immunoSEQ multiplex PCR, and TCRdb kept only the in-frame ones, dropping some. This table holds about 160,000 clones, roughly 90% found once. This specimen was peripheral blood, taken 28 days after the second AZD1222 dose. The chain is built from TRBV4-1 and TRBJ2-7; 12 positions agree with TRBD1. This TCR came from an adult who received the AZD1222 COVID-19 vaccine. The CDR3 DNA sequence: TGCGCCAGCAGTCGCGCCGGGACAGGGGGCGGGTACGAGCAGTACTTC. As protein: CASSRAGTGGGYEQYF.